The present TCR beta chain was sequenced within a study of T cell responses to AZD1222 COVID-19 vaccine (dated by TCRdb to 2020 to 2022). For the wider study: TCR sequencing was performed for roughly 250 trial participants, of whom roughly 200 were given two doses of AZD1222 and some 25 were given two doses of MenACWY control vaccine. Trial participants were enrolled by age into subgroups of 18-55, 56-69 and 70-plus years, and approximately 150, 30 and 60 TCR-sequenced participants, respectively, were included in these subgroups. What the authors observed across the whole study: Because no samples from the day 14 peak response were available, repertoires could be characterized only after the peak T cell response. Participants were mostly white British and included more females than males, and it was suggested by the authors that clonal diversity may have been underestimated. Vaccine-associated CD4 TCRs spanned the whole spike protein, with dominant responses in regions 160-218 and 743-854. Conclusions about previously exposed vaccinees are limited because only six or seven AZD1222 recipients were SARS-CoV-2 seropositive at baseline. In the small 56-69-year group, the increase in depth fell short of significance, most likely because of low power. After two AZD1222 doses, spike-specific TCR breadth and depth were significantly higher than at day 0 and than in MenACWY recipients. Epitopes outside the regions mutated in the B.1.351 and B.1.1.7 variants were reportedly recognized by nearly half of the unique spike-specific TCRs.

The CDR3 regions of human TCRbeta chains were analyzed by immunosequencing. The study's processing was this. TCRs in the repertoires were compared against a reference library of SARS-CoV-2-specific TCRs that had been generated with the MIRA antigen-specificity platform. Breadth meant the fraction of unique TCRs that were SARS-CoV-2-associated, whereas depth meant the fraction of total T cells that were SARS-CoV-2-associated. Using the MIRA data, each spike-specific TCR was assigned both to the spike region to which the TCR was reactive and to a CD4 or CD8 class. Log10-transformed breadth and depth values were compared by one-way ANOVA with Sidak's multiple comparisons tests. Drawn from immuneACCESS, this table holds only the in-frame rearrangements with V and J called that TCRdb kept. Clones are partly lost; checked studies trace under half to an unresolved V gene and leave the rest unexplained. V and J calls and clone size are as listed in that table; D and trimming were resolved from the DNA. The sample table lists 150,000 to 200,000 clones, 90% to 95% of them with a count of one. In total, the top ten clones hold just over 5% of the sample.

Comments on this clone: Its recognized antigen is unknown. The sample holds no much larger clone one base away, and base qualities are not on file.

Interpreted using the paper, the time point label stands for: about 28 days (+/-7) after the second vaccine dose. AZD1222 recipients whose second dose came at about 4 weeks and those whose second dose came at about 12 weeks were combined into one group, since spike-specific TCR depth and breadth did not differ between the two schedules. The vaccinee samples were drawn from two UK trials, COV001 and COV002, one of which was a single-blind randomized controlled phase 2/3 trial testing AZD1222 (ChAdOx1 nCoV-19) in healthy adults. For TCRbeta chain sequencing, PBMC samples from trial participants were taken at day 0 and at day 28 after the second dose. V sheds 4 bases and J sheds 2 bases, leaving 11 bases between their ends. Its CDR3 holds 14 amino acids, cysteine through phenylalanine. The CDR3 DNA has 42 bases and is translated from base 1. For CDR1 and CDR2, the germline V gene (reference sequence) lists LGHDT and YNNKEL.

The receptor comes from an adult who received the AZD1222 COVID-19 vaccine. Sample: peripheral blood, taken 28 days after the second AZD1222 dose. The chain is made from TRBV3-1 (or the pseudogene TRBV3-2) and TRBJ1-2; no D gene call is confident. At the DNA level, the sequence is TGTGCCAGCAGCCCCGCGGGTGGCAACTATGGCTACACCTTC. Its translation reads: CASSPAGGNYGYTF.